This is a list of T cell receptor beta chains from one sample in a study of cytotoxic CD8 clonotypes in ibrutinib-treated CLL. The assay was immunoSEQ multiplex PCR, and TCRdb's table has in-frame clones only and misses some. The sample consists of about 160,000 clones, 70% to 85% of them appearing once. The sample was PBMCs, taken after 12 months of ibrutinib treatment. The source is a human donor with chronic lymphocytic leukemia. The CDR3 runs from the conserved cysteine through the conserved F or W. A D gene is named only where the DNA matches it firmly. Some rows have no size entry. The others give once, few or many, or a class for an expanded clone.

d_call	clone_size	v_call	j_call	cdr3_nt	cdr3_aa
.	.	TRBV10-3	TRBJ1-1	TGTGCCATCAGTGAAGAGGGTGGGACCCTCCGCGAACCATTT	CAISEEGGTLREPF
TRBD1	few	TRBV10-3	TRBJ1-2	TGTGCCATCAGTGGTCCCGGACAGGGCTATGGCTACACCTTC	CAISGPGQGYGYTF
TRBD2	few	TRBV5-1	TRBJ2-5	TGCGCCAGCAGCTTGGGGGTTGGCGGGAGTGTAGAGACCCAGTACTTC	CASSLGVGGSVETQYF
.	.	TRBV18	TRBJ1-1	TGTGCCAGCTCACCAAAAGAAAGCACTGAAGCTTTCTTT	CASSPKESTEAFF
.	.	TRBV15	TRBJ1-1	TGTGCCACCAGCGCAGGGCTGAACACTGAAGCTTTCTTT	CATSAGLNTEAFF
TRBD2	.	TRBV19	TRBJ2-1	TGTGCCTGCCGCTCGGGGGGGCGGTTAAGGGAGCAGTTCTTC	CACRSGGRLREQFF
TRBD2	few	TRBV18	TRBJ2-3	TGTGCCAGCTCCCGAGGGACTAGCGGCACAGATACGCAGTATTTT	CASSRGTSGTDTQYF
.	.	TRBV18	TRBJ1-3	TGTGCCAGCTCACCCCCAAGCAGGGTAACTGGAAACACCATATATTTT	CASSPPSRVTGNTIYF
TRBD1	.	TRBV9	TRBJ1-3	TGTGCCAGCAGCTTAAGGACAGGGGGCAGTGGAAACACCATATATTTT	CASSLRTGGSGNTIYF
TRBD2	once	TRBV7-9	TRBJ2-3	TGTGCCAGCAGCTTACAGCGGGGGGGCACAGATACGCAGTATTTT	CASSLQRGGTDTQYF
TRBD1	.	TRBV12-5	TRBJ2-2	TGTGCTAGTGGTCCATGGACAGGGGAATTAGCACACTACACCGGGGAGCTGTTTTTT	CASGPWTGELAHYTGELFF
.	.	TRBV18	TRBJ2-5	TGTGCCAGCTCAAGGAGTAGTCAGGAGACCCAGTACTTC	CASSRSSQETQYF
.	once	TRBV6-5	TRBJ1-2	TGTGCCAGCAGTCCCCCGGAACATTATGGCTACACCTTC	CASSPPEHYGYTF
.	.	TRBV5-1	TRBJ1-1	TGCGCCAGCAGCTTGGCCGGGGAGGGTTGGCAAGCGACTGAAGCTTTCTTT	CASSLAGEGWQATEAFF
TRBD1	once	TRBV11-1	TRBJ1-1	TGTGCCAGCAGCTTACAGGGGGTCGGCGCTGAAGCTTTCTTT	CASSLQGVGAEAFF
.	.	TRBV7-6	TRBJ2-5	TGTGCCAGCAGCTTAGGCAGAACGGAGACCCAGTACTTC	CASSLGRTETQYF
.	.	TRBV5-1	TRBJ1-4	TGCGCCAGCAGCTACGCACAGGGAATCGATGAAAAACTGTTTTTT	CASSYAQGIDEKLFF
.	.	TRBV7-8	TRBJ2-2	TGTGCCAGCAGCTTAGGAGACAGGAACACCGGGGAGCTGTTTTTT	CASSLGDRNTGELFF
.	.	TRBV5-4	TRBJ1-2	TGTGCCAGCAGCCAAGAGGCAGGGGATGGCTACACCTTC	CASSQEAGDGYTF
.	.	TRBV28	TRBJ1-5	TGTGCCAGCAGCCAGGGTAGCAATCAGCCCCAGCATTTT	CASSQGSNQPQHF
TRBD1	few	TRBV10-3	TRBJ2-2	TGTGCCATCAGTGAGTCGGGGACAGGGGTCGCCGGGGAGCTGTTTTTT	CAISESGTGVAGELFF
.	.	TRBV5-4	TRBJ2-7	TGTGCCAGCAGCTTTCAGGACCGAACATCCTACGAGCAGTACTTC	CASSFQDRTSYEQYF
.	.	TRBV5-8	TRBJ2-5	TGTGCCAGCAGCTTGTGGGTGGCGGTGCAAGAGACCCAGTACTTC	CASSLWVAVQETQYF
.	.	TRBV19	TRBJ1-5	TGTGCCAGTAGTTCCCGGGGGACCCGGCGGGATCCCCAGCATTTT	CASSSRGTRRDPQHF
TRBD1	.	TRBV7-8	TRBJ1-2	TGTGCCAGCAGCACGAGGACAGGGCTGGGCTATGGCTACACCTTC	CASSTRTGLGYGYTF
.	.	TRBV5-6	TRBJ2-3	TGTGCCAGCAGCTTATCGGCGGCTAGCACAGATACGCAGTATTTT	CASSLSAASTDTQYF
.	few	TRBV6-1	TRBJ2-7	TGTGCCAGCAGTGAAGGTGACGGGTACGAGCAGTACTTC	CASSEGDGYEQYF
.	.	TRBV19	TRBJ1-1	TGTGCCAGTAGATCCTCCCCATCGCACGGGGATCACACTGAAGCTTTCTTT	CASRSSPSHGDHTEAFF
.	.	TRBV27	TRBJ1-5	TGTGCCAGCAGCCCGAGGGGGGGGTCGATGTCGGGCCCTTATAGCAATCAGCCCCAGCATTTT	CASSPRGGSMSGPYSNQPQHF
.	.	TRBV5-1	TRBJ2-6	TGCGCCAGCAGCTCGGGACGGAAACCCTCTGGGGCCAACGTCCTGACTTTC	CASSSGRKPSGANVLTF
.	once	TRBV18	TRBJ2-1	TGTGCCAGCTCAGAATATAAGGGCCACAATGAGCAGTTCTTC	CASSEYKGHNEQFF
TRBD1	.	TRBV15	TRBJ2-1	TGTGCCACCAGCCGAGAGACAGGGCGCTATGAGCAGTTCTTC	CATSRETGRYEQFF
TRBD1	.	TRBV28	TRBJ2-3	TGTGCCAGCAGTACGCGGGACAGGGGAGCGGATACGCAGTATTTT	CASSTRDRGADTQYF
.	.	TRBV11-2	TRBJ1-4	TGTGCCAGCAGCTTAGGTATCAGGGAAGAAAAACTGTTTTTT	CASSLGIREEKLFF
.	once	TRBV19	TRBJ1-2	TGTGCCAGTAGTCCCGGCGGGGGGTCCTATGGCTACACCTTC	CASSPGGGSYGYTF
TRBD1	few	TRBV6-5	TRBJ1-3	TGTGCCAGCAGTTTGACAGGGTTCGGAAACACCATATATTTT	CASSLTGFGNTIYF
TRBD2	.	TRBV5-1	TRBJ2-7	TGCGCCAGCCGACTTCAGGAGCGGGGGGCCTACGAGCAGTACTTC	CASRLQERGAYEQYF
.	once	TRBV7-9	TRBJ1-1	TGTGCCAGCAGCTCTAGGATAGGCCTCTTGAACACTGAAGCTTTCTTT	CASSSRIGLLNTEAFF
.	.	TRBV7-3	TRBJ2-7	TGTGCCAGCATCGATCCAGGCCCTTCCTGTCCACGGAACTACGAGCAGTACTTC	CASIDPGPSCPRNYEQYF
.	once	TRBV20-1	TRBJ1-2	TGCAGTGCTAGCGTGGGGGGCTACACCTTC	CSASVGGYTF
.	.	TRBV5-1	TRBJ2-5	TGCGCCAGCAGCTCGTTAGGGACTCGGGTGGAGACCCAGTACTTC	CASSSLGTRVETQYF
.	.	TRBV25-1	TRBJ2-5	TGTGCCAATCTTTCGGACAGCGGGCAGGGCGGGACCCAGTACTTC	CANLSDSGQGGTQYF
.	.	TRBV10-3	TRBJ1-1	TGTGCCATCAGTGAGTCGGGGGGGAACACTGAAGCTTTCTTT	CAISESGGNTEAFF
TRBD2	.	TRBV9	TRBJ2-3	TGTGCCAGCAGCCCCCAGACTAGCGGGATAATTCTTAGCACAGATACGCAGTATTTT	CASSPQTSGIILSTDTQYF
.	once	TRBV5-6	TRBJ1-1	TGTGCCAGCAGCTTGCTACAGCGCCTGGGCACTGAAGCTTTCTTT	CASSLLQRLGTEAFF
.	.	TRBV28	TRBJ1-4	TGTGCCAGCAGTCCGTCCGGCCGTGAAAAACTGTTTTTT	CASSPSGREKLFF
TRBD2	.	TRBV19	TRBJ2-1	TGTGCCAGCCACCACCCTAGCGGGAGGGCCAATGAGCAGTTCTTC	CASHHPSGRANEQFF
.	.	TRBV7-3	TRBJ2-5	TGTGCCAGCAGCCAGGGACTTACGCAAGAGACCCAGTACTTC	CASSQGLTQETQYF
TRBD1	.	TRBV7-3	TRBJ1-1	TGTGCCAGCGGACAGGGTAACACTGAAGCTTTCTTT	CASGQGNTEAFF
.	few	TRBV19	TRBJ2-5	TGTGCCAGTAGTGTCGGGGATCTGGGGACCCAGTACTTC	CASSVGDLGTQYF
.	once	TRBV5-1	TRBJ2-1	TGCGCCAGCAGCAGCGGGTCCTCGGCAGGCACTTACAATGAGCAGTTCTTC	CASSSGSSAGTYNEQFF
.	.	TRBV2	TRBJ2-5	TGTGCCAGCAGGAACTACCAAGAGACCCAGTACTTC	CASRNYQETQYF
.	.	TRBV7-3	TRBJ2-3	TGTGCCAGCAGCCCTGCCCGCACAGATACGCAGTATTTT	CASSPARTDTQYF
.	.	TRBV5-6	TRBJ2-1	TGTGCCAGCAGCTTAATTTCACAAGGCGGCTACAATGAGCAGTTCTTC	CASSLISQGGYNEQFF
.	.	TRBV18	TRBJ2-4	TGTGCCAGCTCACCAAACGACGGTATGAACATTCAGTACTTC	CASSPNDGMNIQYF